The rows below give T cell receptor beta chains drawn from one sample of a study of cytomegalovirus exposure and HLA in healthy donors. Repertoires were generated with immunoSEQ multiplex PCR, while TCRdb's copy carries only in-frame clones and drops some. The profile shows more than 75,000 clones, around 94% of them singletons. The sequencing input was PBMCs. The receptors were gathered from a man aged 18 to 30 in good health and CMV-seronegative. CDR3s include the opening cysteine and the closing phenylalanine or tryptophan.

TRBJ1-1,TRBV6-1,CASSEAGTNTEAFF
TRBJ2-1,TRBV2,CASIGTSGFNEQFF
TRBJ1-5,TRBV29-1,CSVRQGGSNQPQHF
TRBJ2-1,TRBV2,CASRGGGYNEQFF
TRBJ1-5,TRBV19,CASSTQTTSNQPQHF
TRBJ2-7,TRBV9,CASSASGRTHEQYF
TRBJ2-6,TRBV11-3,CASSSSSGANVLTF
TRBJ1-1,TRBV5-1,CASSQRAGTKNTEAFF
TRBJ1-4,TRBV10-3,CAIRRDNNEKLFF
TRBJ1-1,TRBV9,CASSVSLTGDRDVDTEAFF
TRBJ2-5,TRBV2,CASSVRGRAGETQYF
TRBJ2-3,TRBV7-2,CASSPRGRELDTQYF
TRBJ1-2,TRBV7-9,CASSHNIGKNYGYTF
TRBJ2-3,TRBV30,CAWSAPGSEGADTQYF
TRBJ2-7,TRBV27,CASSIAGRDEQYF
TRBJ1-1,TRBV27,CASSLTTRYEAFF
TRBJ2-5,TRBV6-5,CASRTPSGAETQYF
TRBJ1-2,TRBV5-1,CASSEQGDNYGYTF
TRBJ1-2,TRBV7-2,CASRGQSNYGYTF
TRBJ2-1,TRBV12-5,CASGLTSGGAHYNEQFF
TRBJ1-2,TRBV6-5,CASSYAGGDYGYTF
TRBJ1-6,TRBV5-1,CASRQGSSYNSPLHF
TRBJ2-1,TRBV7-3,CASSLSSGRGDNEQFF
TRBJ1-1,TRBV4-2,CASSQGPGSNTEAFF